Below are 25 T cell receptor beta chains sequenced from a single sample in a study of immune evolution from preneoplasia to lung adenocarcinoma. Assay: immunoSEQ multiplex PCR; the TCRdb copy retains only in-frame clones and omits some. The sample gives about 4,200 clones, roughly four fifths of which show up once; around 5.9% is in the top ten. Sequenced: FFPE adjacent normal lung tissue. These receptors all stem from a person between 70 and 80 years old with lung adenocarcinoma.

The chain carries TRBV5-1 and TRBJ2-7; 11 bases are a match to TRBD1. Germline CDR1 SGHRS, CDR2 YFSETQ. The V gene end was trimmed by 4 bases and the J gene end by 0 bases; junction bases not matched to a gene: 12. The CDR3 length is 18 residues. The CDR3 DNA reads TGCGCCAGCAGCCTGGGGGACCCCGGGACAGGGGGCTCCTACGAGCAGTACTTC. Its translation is CASSLGDPGTGGSYEQYF.

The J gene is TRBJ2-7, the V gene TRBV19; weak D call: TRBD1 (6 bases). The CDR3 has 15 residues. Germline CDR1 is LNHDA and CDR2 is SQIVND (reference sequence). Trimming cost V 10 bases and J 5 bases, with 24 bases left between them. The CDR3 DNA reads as TGTGCCACGAGAGCCGGGACAACCTCGCGGGACGAGCAGTACTTC. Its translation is CATRAGTTSRDEQYF.

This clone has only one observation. The CDR3 region is CASSVRDTQYF. As DNA, the CDR3 is TGTGCCAGCAGTGTGAGAGATACGCAGTATTTT. The chain uses TRBV2 and TRBJ2-3; D is ambiguous. Germline V gene data show CDR1 as SNHLY and CDR2 as FYNNEI. The V end lost 4 bases, the J end lost 5 bases, and 4 bases lay between the germline ends. The CDR3 runs 11 residues. The whole variable domain, filled in from reference TRBV2 and TRBJ2-3, reads EPEVTQTPSHQVTQMGQEVILRCVPISNHLYFYWYRQILGQKVEFLVSFYNNEISEKSEIFDDQFSVERPDGSNFTLKIRSTKLEDSAMYFCASSVRDTQYFGPGTRLTVL.

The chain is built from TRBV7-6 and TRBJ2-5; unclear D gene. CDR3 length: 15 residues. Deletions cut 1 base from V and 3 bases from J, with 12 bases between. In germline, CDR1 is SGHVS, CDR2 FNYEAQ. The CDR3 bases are TGTGCCAGCAGCTTAGGCCTCTTTGGAAAAGAGACCCAGTACTTC. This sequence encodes CASSLGLFGKETQYF.

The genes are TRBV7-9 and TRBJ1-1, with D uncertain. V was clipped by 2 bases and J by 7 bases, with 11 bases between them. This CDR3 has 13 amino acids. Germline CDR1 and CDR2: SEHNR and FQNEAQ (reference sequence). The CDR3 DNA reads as TGTGCCAGCAGCTTAATCGTCATGGGTGAAGCTTTCTTT. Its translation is CASSLIVMGEAFF.

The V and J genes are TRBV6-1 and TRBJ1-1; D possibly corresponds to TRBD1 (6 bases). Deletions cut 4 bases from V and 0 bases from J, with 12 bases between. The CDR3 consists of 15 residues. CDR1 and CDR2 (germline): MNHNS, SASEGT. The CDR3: CASSARQEVNTEAFF. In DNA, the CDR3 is TGTGCCAGCAGTGCTAGACAGGAGGTGAACACTGAAGCTTTCTTT.

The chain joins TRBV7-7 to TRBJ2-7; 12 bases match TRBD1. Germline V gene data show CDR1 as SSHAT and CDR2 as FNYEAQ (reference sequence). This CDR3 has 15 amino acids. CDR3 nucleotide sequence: TGTGCTTTCCGAACCCCGGGACAGGGGGCTTACGAGCAGTACTTC. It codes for CAFRTPGQGAYEQYF.

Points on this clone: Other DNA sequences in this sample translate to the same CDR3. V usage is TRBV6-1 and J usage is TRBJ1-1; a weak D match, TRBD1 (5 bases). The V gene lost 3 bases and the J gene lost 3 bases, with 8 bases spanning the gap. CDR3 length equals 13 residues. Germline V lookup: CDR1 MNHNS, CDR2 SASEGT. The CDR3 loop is CASSELGDTEAFF. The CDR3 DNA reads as TGTGCCAGCAGTGAGTTGGGGGACACTGAAGCTTTCTTT.

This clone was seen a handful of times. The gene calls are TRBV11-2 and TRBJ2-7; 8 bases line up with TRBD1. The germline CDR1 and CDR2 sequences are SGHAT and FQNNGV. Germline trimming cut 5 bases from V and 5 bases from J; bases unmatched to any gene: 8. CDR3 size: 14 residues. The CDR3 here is CASSLPGGWNEQYF. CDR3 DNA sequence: TGTGCCAGCAGCCTGCCAGGGGGCTGGAACGAGCAGTACTTC.

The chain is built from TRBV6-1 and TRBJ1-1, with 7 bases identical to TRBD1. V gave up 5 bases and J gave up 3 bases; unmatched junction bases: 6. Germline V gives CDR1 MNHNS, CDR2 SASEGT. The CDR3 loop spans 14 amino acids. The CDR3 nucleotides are TGTGCCAGCAGTAGAACTACAGGGGACACTGAAGCTTTCTTT. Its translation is CASSRTTGDTEAFF.

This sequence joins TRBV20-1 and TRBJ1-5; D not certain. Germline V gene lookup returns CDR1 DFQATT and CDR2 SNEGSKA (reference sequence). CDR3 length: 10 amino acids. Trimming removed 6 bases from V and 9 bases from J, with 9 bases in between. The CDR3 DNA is TGCAGTGCAGGACCACGGCCCCAGCATTTT. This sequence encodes CSAGPRPQHF.

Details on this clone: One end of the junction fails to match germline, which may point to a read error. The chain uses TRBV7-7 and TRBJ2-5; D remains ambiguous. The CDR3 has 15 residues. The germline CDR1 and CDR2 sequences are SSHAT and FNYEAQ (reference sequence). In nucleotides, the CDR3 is TGTGCTAGCAGCTTAGCTGTGGCGGACCAAGAGACCCAGTACTTC. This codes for CASSLAVADQETQYF.

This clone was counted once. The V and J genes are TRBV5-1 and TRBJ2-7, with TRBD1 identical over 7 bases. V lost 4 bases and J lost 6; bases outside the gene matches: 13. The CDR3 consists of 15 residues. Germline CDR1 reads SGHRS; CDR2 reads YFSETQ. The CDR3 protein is CASSRTYTGEREQYF. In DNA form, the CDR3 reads TGCGCCAGCAGCCGGACTTACACAGGGGAGCGCGAGCAGTACTTC. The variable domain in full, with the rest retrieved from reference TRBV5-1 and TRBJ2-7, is KAGVTQTPRYLIKTRGQQVTLSCSPISGHRSVSWYQQTPGQGLQFLFEYFSETQRNKGNFPGRFSGRQFSNSRSEMNVSTLELGDSALYLCASSRTYTGEREQYFGPGTRLTVT.

CDR3 sequence reads: CASRPRDREDGYTF. The CDR3 nucleotides are TGTGCCAGCAGACCCCGGGACAGGGAGGATGGCTACACCTTC. The genes are TRBV6-6 and TRBJ1-2, with TRBD1 identical over 9 bases. Germline CDR1 MNHNY, CDR2 SVGAGI (reference sequence). The CDR3 consists of 14 residues. J lost 6 bases, V lost 6 bases, and 8 bases had no gene match.

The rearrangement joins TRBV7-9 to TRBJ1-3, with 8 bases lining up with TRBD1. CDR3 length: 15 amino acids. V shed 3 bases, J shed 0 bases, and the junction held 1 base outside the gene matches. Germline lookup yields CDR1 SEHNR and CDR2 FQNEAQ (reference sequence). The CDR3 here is CASSLGQVSGNTIYF. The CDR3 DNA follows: TGTGCCAGCAGCTTGGGACAGGTCTCTGGAAACACCATATATTTT. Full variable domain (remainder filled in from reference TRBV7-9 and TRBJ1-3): DTGVSQNPRHKITKRGQNVTFRCDPISEHNRLYWYRQTLGQGPEFLTYFQNEAQLEKSRLLSDRFSAERPKGSFSTLEIQRTEQGDSAMYLCASSLGQVSGNTIYFGEGSWLTVV.

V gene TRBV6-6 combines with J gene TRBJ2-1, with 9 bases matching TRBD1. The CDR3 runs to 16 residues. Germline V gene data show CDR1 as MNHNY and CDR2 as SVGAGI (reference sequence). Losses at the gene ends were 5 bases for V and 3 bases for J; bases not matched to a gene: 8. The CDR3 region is CASSGGQGRFYNEQFF. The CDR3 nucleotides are TGTGCCAGCAGTGGTGGACAGGGGCGATTCTACAATGAGCAGTTCTTC.

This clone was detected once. This chain's CDR3 is CSVERVGNYGYTF. The DNA for the CDR3 is TGCAGCGTTGAAAGGGTCGGTAACTATGGCTACACCTTC. The rearrangement uses TRBV29-1 and TRBJ1-2; D gene unclear. V was trimmed by 2 bases and J by 1 base, leaving 8 bases between them. Germline lookup yields CDR1 SQVTM and CDR2 ANQGSEA. CDR3 length equals 13 residues.

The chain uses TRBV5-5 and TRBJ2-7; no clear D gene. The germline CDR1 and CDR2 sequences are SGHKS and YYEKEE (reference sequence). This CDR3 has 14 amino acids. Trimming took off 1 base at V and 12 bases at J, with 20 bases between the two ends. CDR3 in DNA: TGTGCCAGCAGCTTGTCTTCGGGTTCTAAAGTGACGTACTTC. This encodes CASSLSSGSKVTYF.

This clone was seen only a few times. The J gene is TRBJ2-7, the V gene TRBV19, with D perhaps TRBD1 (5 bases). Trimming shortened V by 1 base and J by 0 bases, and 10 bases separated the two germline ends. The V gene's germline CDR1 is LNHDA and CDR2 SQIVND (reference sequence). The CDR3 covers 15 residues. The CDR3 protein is CASSIGGTGSYEQYF. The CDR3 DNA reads TGTGCCAGTAGTATAGGGGGTACAGGCTCCTACGAGCAGTACTTC. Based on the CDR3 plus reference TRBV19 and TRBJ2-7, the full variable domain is DGGITQSPKYLFRKEGQNVTLSCEQNLNHDAMYWYRQDPGQGLRLIYYSQIVNDFQKGDIAEGYSVSREKKESFPLTVTSAQKNPTAFYLCASSIGGTGSYEQYFGPGTRLTVT.

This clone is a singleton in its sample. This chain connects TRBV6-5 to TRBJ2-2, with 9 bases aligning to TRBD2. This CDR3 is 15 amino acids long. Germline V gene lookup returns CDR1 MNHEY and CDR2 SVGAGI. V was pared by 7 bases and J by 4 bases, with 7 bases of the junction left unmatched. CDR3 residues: CASISTSGITGELFF. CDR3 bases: TGTGCCAGCATATCGACTAGCGGCATCACCGGGGAGCTGTTTTTT.

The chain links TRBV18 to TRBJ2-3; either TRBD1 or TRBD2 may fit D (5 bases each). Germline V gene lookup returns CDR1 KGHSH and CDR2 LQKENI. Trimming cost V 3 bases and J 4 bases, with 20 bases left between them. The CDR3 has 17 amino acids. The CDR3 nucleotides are TGTGCCAGCTCACCCCGGGGTCCGCAGGGATCCGCAGATACGCAGTATTTT. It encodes CASSPRGPQGSADTQYF.

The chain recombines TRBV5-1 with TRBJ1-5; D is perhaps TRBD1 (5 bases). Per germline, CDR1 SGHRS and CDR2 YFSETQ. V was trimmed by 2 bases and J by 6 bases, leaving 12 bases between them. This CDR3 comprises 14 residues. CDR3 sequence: CASSFGQGGQPQHF. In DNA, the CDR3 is TGCGCCAGCAGCTTTGGGCAGGGTGGTCAGCCCCAGCATTTT. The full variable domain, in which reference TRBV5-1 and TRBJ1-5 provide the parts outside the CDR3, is KAGVTQTPRYLIKTRGQQVTLSCSPISGHRSVSWYQQTPGQGLQFLFEYFSETQRNKGNFPGRFSGRQFSNSRSEMNVSTLELGDSALYLCASSFGQGGQPQHFGDGTRLSIL.

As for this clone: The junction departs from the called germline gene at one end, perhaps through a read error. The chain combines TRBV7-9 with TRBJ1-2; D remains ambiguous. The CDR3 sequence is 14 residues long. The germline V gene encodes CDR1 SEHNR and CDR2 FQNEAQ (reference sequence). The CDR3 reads CASSLAPLRSGYTF. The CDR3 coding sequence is TGTGCCAGTAGCTTAGCCCCCCTCCGCAGTGGCTACACCTTC.

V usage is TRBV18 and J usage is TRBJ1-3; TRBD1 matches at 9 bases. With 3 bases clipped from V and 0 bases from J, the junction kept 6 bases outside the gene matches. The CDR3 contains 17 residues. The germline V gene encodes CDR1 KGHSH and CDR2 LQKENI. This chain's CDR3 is CASSPVRDRVSGNTIYF. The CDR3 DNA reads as TGTGCCAGCTCACCGGTCCGGGACAGGGTCTCTGGAAACACCATATATTTT.

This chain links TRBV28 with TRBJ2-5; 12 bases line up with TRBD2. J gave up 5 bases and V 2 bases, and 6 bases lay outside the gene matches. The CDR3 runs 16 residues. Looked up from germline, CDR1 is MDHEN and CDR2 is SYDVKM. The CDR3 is CASSLLTSGGRETQYF. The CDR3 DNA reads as TGTGCCAGCAGTTTACTGACTAGCGGGGGACGTGAGACCCAGTACTTC.